Listed below are T cell receptor beta chains from one sample, sequenced in a study of T cells after posttransplantation cyclophosphamide. TCRdb's table, derived via immunoSEQ multiplex PCR, lists solely in-frame clones and lacks some. Of more than 30,000 clones in the sample, 80% to 95% were seen once. Sequences were obtained from naive CD4+ T cells sorted from PBMCs. These TCRs come from a woman in her sixties in good health, CMV-negative, and a related stem cell transplant donor. CDR3s include the opening cysteine and the closing phenylalanine or tryptophan. D genes are given only for firm matches. Expanded clones are given a class, and other clones once, few, many or no size at all.

j_gene: TRBJ2-5; abundance: once; d_gene: TRBD1; v_gene: TRBV7-8; CDR3aa: CASSSSRGGTETQYF; CDR3nt: TGTGCCAGCAGCTCAAGCCGAGGGGGCACAGAGACCCAGTACTTC
j_gene: TRBJ1-4; abundance: .; d_gene: TRBD1; v_gene: TRBV30; CDR3aa: CAWSTGGAGEKLFF; CDR3nt: TGTGCCTGGAGTACAGGGGGCGCGGGGGAAAAACTGTTTTTT
j_gene: TRBJ1-3; abundance: .; d_gene: .; v_gene: TRBV5-4; CDR3aa: CASSLDLSSGNTIYF; CDR3nt: TGTGCCAGCAGCTTGGACTTATCCTCTGGAAACACCATATATTTT
j_gene: TRBJ2-5; abundance: .; d_gene: TRBD2; v_gene: TRBV5-8; CDR3aa: CASSLGLAGGPGTETQYF; CDR3nt: TGTGCCAGCAGCTTGGGACTAGCGGGGGGTCCTGGCACGGAGACCCAGTACTTC
j_gene: TRBJ1-5; abundance: .; d_gene: .; v_gene: TRBV28; CDR3aa: CASNPKRQPQHF; CDR3nt: TGTGCCAGCAACCCGAAGCGTCAGCCCCAGCATTTT
j_gene: TRBJ1-2; abundance: .; d_gene: .; v_gene: TRBV30; CDR3aa: CAWSLRGERGYTF; CDR3nt: TGTGCCTGGAGTTTACGGGGGGAGCGTGGCTACACCTTC
j_gene: TRBJ1-5; abundance: .; d_gene: TRBD1; v_gene: TRBV28; CDR3aa: CASSPIQTGLRNQPQHF; CDR3nt: TGTGCCAGCAGTCCCATACAGACAGGGCTCCGCAATCAGCCCCAGCATTTT
j_gene: TRBJ1-5; abundance: .; d_gene: .; v_gene: TRBV19; CDR3aa: CASRDSTNQPQHF; CDR3nt: TGTGCCAGTAGGGACAGCACGAATCAGCCCCAGCATTTT
j_gene: TRBJ2-2; abundance: .; d_gene: .; v_gene: TRBV5-1; CDR3aa: CASSLNRVDTGELFF; CDR3nt: TGCGCCAGCAGCTTGAACAGGGTCGACACCGGGGAGCTGTTTTTT
j_gene: TRBJ2-7; abundance: once; d_gene: TRBD2; v_gene: TRBV6-6; CDR3aa: CASRPSGGAYEQYF; CDR3nt: TGTGCCAGCAGACCTAGCGGGGGGGCCTACGAGCAGTACTTC
j_gene: TRBJ1-2; abundance: .; d_gene: .; v_gene: TRBV19; CDR3aa: CASNWGGRRDGYTF; CDR3nt: TGTGCCAGTAATTGGGGGGGGCGCCGGGATGGCTACACCTTC
j_gene: TRBJ2-7; abundance: .; d_gene: .; v_gene: TRBV7-9; CDR3aa: CASSLGGTAYEQYF; CDR3nt: TGTGCCAGCAGCTTAGGCGGGACCGCCTACGAGCAGTACTTC
j_gene: TRBJ1-2; abundance: .; d_gene: .; v_gene: TRBV7-8; CDR3aa: CASGLGQSGGYTF; CDR3nt: TGTGCCAGCGGCCTTGGACAGTCGGGTGGCTACACCTTC
j_gene: TRBJ1-2; abundance: .; d_gene: TRBD1; v_gene: TRBV2; CDR3aa: CASCRTGGDGYTF; CDR3nt: TGTGCCAGCTGCCGGACAGGGGGCGATGGCTACACCTTC
j_gene: TRBJ1-5; abundance: .; d_gene: TRBD1; v_gene: TRBV18; CDR3aa: CASSLDRGRQPQHF; CDR3nt: TGTGCCAGCTCGCTCGACAGGGGTAGACAGCCCCAGCATTTT
j_gene: TRBJ2-5; abundance: once; d_gene: .; v_gene: TRBV6-5; CDR3aa: CASSYPTGTSQETQYF; CDR3nt: TGTGCCAGCAGTTACCCGACAGGGACTTCCCAAGAGACCCAGTACTTC
j_gene: TRBJ2-5; abundance: .; d_gene: .; v_gene: TRBV29-1; CDR3aa: CSVARGLQETQYF; CDR3nt: TGCAGCGTTGCTAGGGGTCTTCAAGAGACCCAGTACTTC
j_gene: TRBJ1-2; abundance: .; d_gene: TRBD1; v_gene: TRBV6-4; CDR3aa: CASSGGTGKGYTF; CDR3nt: TGTGCCAGCAGTGGAGGGACAGGGAAAGGCTACACCTTC
j_gene: TRBJ2-1; abundance: once; d_gene: TRBD2; v_gene: TRBV28; CDR3aa: CASSPSGKGARNEQFF; CDR3nt: TGTGCCAGCAGTCCAAGCGGGAAGGGCGCGCGGAATGAGCAGTTCTTC
j_gene: TRBJ1-5; abundance: .; d_gene: .; v_gene: TRBV6-6; CDR3aa: CASSYTGQRGQPQHF; CDR3nt: TGTGCCAGCAGTTACACAGGGCAGCGGGGTCAGCCCCAGCATTTT
j_gene: TRBJ2-5; abundance: .; d_gene: .; v_gene: TRBV4-3; CDR3aa: CASSQGISQETQYF; CDR3nt: TGCGCCAGCAGTCAGGGCATTAGCCAAGAGACCCAGTACTTC
j_gene: TRBJ1-5; abundance: .; d_gene: TRBD1; v_gene: TRBV27; CDR3aa: CASSLSDRVNQPQHF; CDR3nt: TGTGCCAGCAGTTTAAGTGACAGGGTCAATCAGCCCCAGCATTTT
j_gene: TRBJ2-5; abundance: .; d_gene: TRBD2; v_gene: TRBV9; CDR3aa: CASSVGAGEYETQYF; CDR3nt: TGTGCCAGCAGCGTGGGAGCGGGAGAATATGAGACCCAGTACTTC
j_gene: TRBJ2-7; abundance: .; d_gene: TRBD1; v_gene: TRBV15; CDR3aa: CATSSAGTGEYEQYF; CDR3nt: TGTGCCACCAGCAGCGCCGGGACAGGGGAATACGAGCAGTACTTC
j_gene: TRBJ2-7; abundance: .; d_gene: .; v_gene: TRBV15; CDR3aa: CATSRDFGGPREQYF; CDR3nt: TGTGCCACCAGCAGAGATTTCGGGGGTCCTCGGGAGCAGTACTTC
j_gene: TRBJ1-3; abundance: .; d_gene: .; v_gene: TRBV4-3; CDR3aa: CASSQEAVRGSGNTIYF; CDR3nt: TGCGCCAGCAGCCAAGAGGCTGTTCGGGGGTCTGGAAACACCATATATTTT
j_gene: TRBJ2-7; abundance: .; d_gene: TRBD2; v_gene: TRBV13; CDR3aa: CASRRESYEQYF; CDR3nt: TGTGCCAGCAGGCGGGAGAGCTACGAGCAGTACTTC
j_gene: TRBJ2-2; abundance: .; d_gene: TRBD2; v_gene: TRBV9; CDR3aa: CASSVALAGHTGELFF; CDR3nt: TGTGCCAGCAGCGTAGCACTAGCGGGACACACCGGGGAGCTGTTTTTT
j_gene: TRBJ1-4; abundance: .; d_gene: .; v_gene: TRBV28; CDR3aa: CASTMLAGEKLFF; CDR3nt: TGTGCCAGCACCATGCTAGCGGGGGAAAAACTGTTTTTT
j_gene: TRBJ1-1; abundance: .; d_gene: TRBD1; v_gene: TRBV5-1; CDR3aa: CASSVTGGAEAFF; CDR3nt: TGCGCCAGCAGCGTTACAGGGGGCGCCGAAGCTTTCTTT
j_gene: TRBJ2-7; abundance: .; d_gene: TRBD2; v_gene: TRBV7-3; CDR3aa: CASSLGTSGSGEQYF; CDR3nt: TGTGCCAGCAGCTTAGGGACTAGCGGGAGTGGCGAGCAGTACTTC
j_gene: TRBJ1-4; abundance: .; d_gene: TRBD1; v_gene: TRBV10-1; CDR3aa: CASSEPGEGGATNEKLFF; CDR3nt: TGCGCCAGCAGTGAGCCGGGGGAAGGGGGCGCGACTAATGAAAAACTGTTTTTT
j_gene: TRBJ2-7; abundance: .; d_gene: .; v_gene: TRBV28; CDR3aa: CASSTLHSEQYF; CDR3nt: TGTGCCAGCAGTACACTACATTCCGAGCAGTACTTC
j_gene: TRBJ1-2; abundance: .; d_gene: TRBD1; v_gene: TRBV9; CDR3aa: CASSAQGTGNYGYTF; CDR3nt: TGTGCCAGCAGCGCTCAAGGGACAGGGAACTATGGCTACACCTTC
j_gene: TRBJ1-3; abundance: .; d_gene: .; v_gene: TRBV7-9; CDR3aa: CASLNRRLSSGNTIYF; CDR3nt: TGTGCCAGCCTTAATCGGCGGCTAAGCTCTGGAAACACCATATATTTT
j_gene: TRBJ1-1; abundance: .; d_gene: TRBD1; v_gene: TRBV13; CDR3aa: CASSFGDRGVAEAFF; CDR3nt: TGTGCCAGCAGCTTCGGTGACAGGGGAGTAGCTGAAGCTTTCTTT
j_gene: TRBJ2-5; abundance: .; d_gene: .; v_gene: TRBV5-4; CDR3aa: CASSLGGGAQETQYF; CDR3nt: TGTGCCAGCAGCTTGGGAGGGGGGGCACAAGAGACCCAGTACTTC
j_gene: TRBJ2-3; abundance: .; d_gene: TRBD2; v_gene: TRBV13; CDR3aa: CASSLVSTSATDTQYF; CDR3nt: TGTGCCAGCAGCTTAGTCTCGACTAGCGCGACAGATACGCAGTATTTT
j_gene: TRBJ1-1; abundance: .; d_gene: TRBD1; v_gene: TRBV7-9; CDR3aa: CASSSDRVEAEAFF; CDR3nt: TGTGCCAGCAGCTCGGACAGGGTGGAGGCTGAAGCTTTCTTT
j_gene: TRBJ2-4; abundance: .; d_gene: .; v_gene: TRBV28; CDR3aa: CASSLGGDGKNIQYF; CDR3nt: TGTGCCAGCAGTTTAGGCGGGGACGGCAAAAACATTCAGTACTTC
j_gene: TRBJ2-1; abundance: .; d_gene: .; v_gene: TRBV7-2; CDR3aa: CASSLEVPRYEQFF; CDR3nt: TGTGCCAGCAGCTTAGAGGTCCCTAGGTATGAGCAGTTCTTC
j_gene: TRBJ2-7; abundance: .; d_gene: TRBD2; v_gene: TRBV9; CDR3aa: CASSPAAGAYDEQYF; CDR3nt: TGTGCCAGCAGCCCAGCGGCGGGAGCTTACGACGAGCAGTACTTC